The 29 T cell receptor beta chains reported below all come from one sample, sequenced in a study of T cell responses to AZD1222 COVID-19 vaccine. Assay: immunoSEQ multiplex PCR; the TCRdb copy retains only in-frame clones and omits some. The sample has 150,000 or so clones; about 89% are singletons. The input for sequencing was peripheral blood, taken on day 0 of AZD1222 vaccination. These receptors all come from an adult in good health.

The V and J genes are TRBV6-5 and TRBJ1-4, with no clear D. V dropped 6 bases and J dropped 8 bases, with 16 bases sitting between them. Per the germline V gene, CDR1 is MNHEY and CDR2 is SVGAGI. The CDR3 loop spans 14 amino acids. The CDR3 loop is CASRTVMAGEKLFF. The CDR3, as DNA: TGTGCCAGCAGAACCGTCATGGCGGGAGAAAAACTGTTTTTT.

The chain joins TRBV5-1 to TRBJ1-3; D may be TRBD1 (6 bases). This CDR3 spans 16 amino acids. V lost 5 bases to trimming and J lost 1 base, with 16 bases between them. The V gene's germline CDR1 is SGHRS and CDR2 YFSETQ. This chain's CDR3 is CASRSGATASGNTIYF. The CDR3 DNA is TGCGCCAGCAGGTCGGGGGCGACCGCTTCTGGAAACACCATATATTTT.

V and J are TRBV3-1 (or the pseudogene TRBV3-2) and TRBJ2-1, with 7 bases lining up with TRBD2. V trimming: 5 bases; J trimming: 10 bases; junction bases outside the gene matches: 14. The germline CDR1 and CDR2 sequences are LGHDT and YNNKEL (reference sequence). The CDR3 covers 15 residues. DNA of the CDR3: TGTGCCAGCAGCGTTGGTTCTAGCGGTGGTCAGGAGCAGTTCTTC. This codes for CASSVGSSGGQEQFF.

This chain uses TRBV10-3 with TRBJ1-2, with 7 bases fitting TRBD1. Germline-derived CDR1 and CDR2 are ENHRY and SYGVKD. The V gene end was trimmed by 3 bases and the J gene end by 4 bases; junction bases not matched to a gene: 8. The CDR3 is made up of 15 amino acids. The CDR3, as DNA: TGTGCCATCAGTGAAGACCCAGGGGGTATCTATGGCTACACCTTC. Translating gives CAISEDPGGIYGYTF.

This sequence joins TRBV6-5 and TRBJ1-1, with D unresolved. Trimming stripped 7 bases from V and 4 bases from J, with 19 bases between. The CDR3 is made up of 15 amino acids. CDR1 is MNHEY, CDR2 SVGAGI, per germline. This chain's CDR3 is CASTPGRQWGTEAFF. CDR3 sequence (DNA): TGTGCCAGCACCCCGGGTAGGCAGTGGGGCACTGAAGCTTTCTTT.

This chain uses TRBV3-1 (or the pseudogene TRBV3-2) with TRBJ2-2, with 9 bases lining up with TRBD2. The V gene's germline CDR1 is LGHDT and CDR2 YNNKEL (reference sequence). The ends lost 6 bases at V and 6 bases at J; junction bases unmatched: 5. The CDR3 sequence is 14 residues long. The CDR3 here is CASRPGLASGELFF. In DNA form, the CDR3 reads TGTGCCAGCAGGCCCGGACTAGCGTCCGGGGAGCTGTTTTTT.

V gene TRBV7-3 combines with J gene TRBJ1-1; TRBD1 might be the D (5 bases). Trimming took 4 bases from V and 1 from J, leaving 13 bases between them. The germline V gene has CDR1 SGHTA and CDR2 FQGTGA. This CDR3 has 15 residues. The CDR3 bases are TGTGCCAGCAGCTCGACAGTGGGGGAGAACACTGAAGCTTTCTTT. It is translated as CASSSTVGENTEAFF.

The V and J genes are TRBV4-3 and TRBJ1-3; D gene uncertain. From germline, CDR1 is LGHNA and CDR2 YSLEER. The V end was cut by 0 bases, the J end by 4 bases, with 13 bases between. CDR3 size: 16 residues. CDR3 bases: TGCGCCAGCAGCCAAGATAATTTGGCGTACGGAAACACCATATATTTT. Protein sequence: CASSQDNLAYGNTIYF.

The chain is built from TRBV27 and TRBJ1-1; 9 bases align to TRBD1. CDR1 is MNHEY and CDR2 is SMNVEV in the germline V gene (reference sequence). V trimming: 4 bases; J trimming: 9 bases; junction bases outside the gene matches: 6. The CDR3 extends over 13 amino acids. CDR3 sequence (DNA): TGTGCCAGCAGTTCTCGACAGGGGGGCAAAGCTTTCTTT. This gives the protein CASSSRQGGKAFF.

The J gene is TRBJ2-2, the V gene TRBV27, with 7 bases aligning to TRBD1. Germline V gene data show CDR1 as MNHEY and CDR2 as SMNVEV (reference sequence). The CDR3 runs 13 residues. Trimming at V came to 5 bases and at J to 6 bases, leaving 3 bases not matched to a gene. The CDR3 sequence is CASSPTGAGELFF. CDR3 coding DNA: TGTGCCAGCAGTCCCACAGGGGCCGGGGAGCTGTTTTTT.

This chain connects TRBV3-1 (or the pseudogene TRBV3-2) to TRBJ1-4, with D unresolved. Germline V gene sequence: CDR1 LGHDT, CDR2 YNNKEL (reference sequence). The length of the CDR3 is 17 residues. The germline V and J ends were trimmed by 1 base and 0 bases, with 12 bases remaining between them. The CDR3 is CASSQGRRSSTNEKLFF. The CDR3 coding sequence is TGTGCCAGCAGCCAAGGACGGCGAAGCTCAACTAATGAAAAACTGTTTTTT.

This sequence joins TRBV19 and TRBJ2-6, with 9 bases aligning to TRBD1. The CDR3 consists of 19 residues. Unmatched junction bases numbered 10, after V lost 3 bases and J lost 1 base. The V gene's germline CDR1 is LNHDA and CDR2 SQIVND (reference sequence). CDR3: CASSIQPGQGTSGANVLTF. The CDR3 DNA sequence: TGTGCCAGTAGTATCCAGCCGGGACAGGGAACTTCTGGGGCCAACGTCCTGACTTTC.

The chain carries TRBV5-5 and TRBJ2-5; the D gene could be TRBD1 or TRBD2 (5 bases each). V was pared by 3 bases and J by 2 bases, with 11 bases between. The CDR3 extends over 14 amino acids. Per germline, CDR1 SGHKS and CDR2 YYEKEE (reference sequence). DNA for the CDR3: TGTGCCAGCAGCTCTGGGACGAGGCAAGAGACCCAGTACTTC. Translation gives CASSSGTRQETQYF.

The V call is TRBV3-1 (or the pseudogene TRBV3-2), the J call TRBJ1-6; no firm D call. The CDR3 loop spans 15 amino acids. V lost 6 bases to trimming and J lost 3 bases, with 12 bases between them. Per the germline V gene, CDR1 is LGHDT and CDR2 is YNNKEL (reference sequence). CDR3 DNA: TGTGCCAGCAGTCCGAGCGACGGCTATAATTCACCCCTCCACTTT. Translating it yields CASSPSDGYNSPLHF.

The chain links TRBV5-1 to TRBJ2-3, with D possibly TRBD2 on 6 matching bases. Germline CDR1 reads SGHRS; CDR2 reads YFSETQ. This CDR3 spans 13 amino acids. V gave up 4 bases and J gave up 1 base, with 7 bases separating them. The CDR3 region is CASSRGGTDTQYF. The DNA for the CDR3 is TGCGCCAGCAGCCGCGGGGGCACAGATACGCAGTATTTT.

The CDR3 is CASSLVGQLGNTIYF. The CDR3 DNA is TGCGCCAGCAGCTTGGTGGGACAGCTCGGAAACACCATATATTTT. This sequence joins TRBV5-1 and TRBJ1-3, with TRBD1 matching 7 bases. The J segment lost 4 bases and the V segment lost 0 bases, leaving 4 bases of the junction unmatched. Germline lookup yields CDR1 SGHRS and CDR2 YFSETQ. CDR3 size: 15 residues. The full variable domain, its missing parts supplied by reference TRBV5-1 and TRBJ1-3, is KAGVTQTPRYLIKTRGQQVTLSCSPISGHRSVSWYQQTPGQGLQFLFEYFSETQRNKGNFPGRFSGRQFSNSRSEMNVSTLELGDSALYLCASSLVGQLGNTIYFGEGSWLTVV.

The CDR3 sequence is CASSYRHSSGNTIYF. In DNA, the CDR3 is TGTGCCAGCAGTTACCGCCACAGCTCTGGAAACACCATATATTTT. The chain employs TRBV6-5 and TRBJ1-3; D is uncertain. The CDR3 runs to 15 residues. Looked up from germline, CDR1 is MNHEY and CDR2 is SVGAGI. V was shortened by 2 bases and J by 0 bases, with 8 bases between the two germline ends.

The chain combines TRBV5-1 with TRBJ2-7; the match to TRBD1 covers 8 bases. V trimming: 1 base; J trimming: 2 bases; junction bases outside the gene matches: 8. Germline-derived CDR1 and CDR2 are SGHRS and YFSETQ. The CDR3 has 16 amino acids. The CDR3 nucleotides read TGCGCCAGCAGCTTGTCAACAGGGGGAAACCCCTACGAGCAGTACTTC. Translating it yields CASSLSTGGNPYEQYF.

The gene calls are TRBV18 and TRBJ2-1, with D maybe TRBD2 (6 bases). The germline V and J ends were trimmed by 2 bases and 4 bases, with 12 bases remaining between them. The CDR3 consists of 15 residues. Germline V gene lookup returns CDR1 KGHSH and CDR2 LQKENI. DNA for the CDR3: TGTGCCAGCTCACCAGCGGGAATGGGTTACAATGAGCAGTTCTTC. Translated: CASSPAGMGYNEQFF.

The genes are TRBV3-1 (or the pseudogene TRBV3-2) and TRBJ1-6; 7 bases agree with TRBD1. The trim removed 1 base at V and 5 bases at J, leaving 5 bases unmatched. The CDR3 has 16 residues. Germline V gives CDR1 LGHDT, CDR2 YNNKEL (reference sequence). CDR3 sequence: CASSQVGGQHNSPLHF. Here the CDR3 DNA reads TGTGCCAGCAGCCAAGTAGGGGGACAGCATAATTCACCCCTCCACTTT.

CDR3 DNA sequence: TGTGCCAGCAGTGAAGGAGGGGGCCTCTATGGCTACACCTTC. Amino acids: CASSEGGGLYGYTF. V gene TRBV6-1 combines with J gene TRBJ1-2; 7 positions match TRBD1. Germline CDR1 reads MNHNS; CDR2 reads SASEGT. Unmatched junction bases numbered 3, after V lost 1 base and J lost 4 bases. The CDR3 totals 14 residues.

The rearrangement joins TRBV6-6 to TRBJ2-7, with D possibly being TRBD1 or TRBD2 (5 bases each). The CDR3 covers 14 residues. The germline V and J ends were trimmed by 5 bases and 2 bases, with 13 bases remaining between them. From germline, CDR1 is MNHNY and CDR2 SVGAGI (reference sequence). CDR3 amino acids: CASSGGSGAYEQYF. For the CDR3, the DNA is TGTGCCAGCAGTGGGGGTTCTGGGGCCTACGAGCAGTACTTC.

V and J are TRBV19 and TRBJ1-1; D gene ambiguous. In germline, CDR1 is LNHDA, CDR2 SQIVND (reference sequence). The CDR3 has 13 amino acids. Trimming shortened V by 1 base and J by 3 bases, and 6 bases separated the two germline ends. The CDR3 here is CASSIAMHTEAFF. The CDR3 region has the DNA TGTGCCAGTAGTATAGCAATGCACACTGAAGCTTTCTTT.

The rearrangement links TRBV28 to TRBJ1-1, with D hard to call. This CDR3 is 16 amino acids long. CDR1 and CDR2 from the germline V gene are MDHEN and SYDVKM. Trimming removed 3 bases at V and 0 bases at J, with 14 bases between. CDR3 region: CASSLSPTRMNTEAFF. Written as DNA, the CDR3 is TGTGCCAGCAGTTTGTCGCCAACAAGAATGAACACTGAAGCTTTCTTT.

This clone was seen once. The rearrangement links TRBV5-4 to TRBJ1-1; D unresolved. Germline V gene lookup returns CDR1 SGHNT and CDR2 YYREEE (reference sequence). The CDR3 length is 16 residues. V was shortened by 2 bases and J by 2 bases, with 16 bases between the two germline ends. The CDR3 DNA is TGTGCCAGCAGCTTCGGGGTTGGTAAAGCAAACACTGAAGCTTTCTTT. Translated: CASSFGVGKANTEAFF.

V is TRBV5-1 and J is TRBJ2-7; TRBD1 matches at 8 bases. The CDR3 covers 14 residues. V was pared by 3 bases and J by 3 bases, with 5 bases of the junction left unmatched. Germline assignment: CDR1 SGHRS and CDR2 YFSETQ. Written as DNA, the CDR3 is TGCGCCAGCAGCTCTGGGACAGGTTTCTACGAGCAGTACTTC. Amino acids: CASSSGTGFYEQYF.

The genes are TRBV5-1 and TRBJ2-4, with TRBD1 identical over 7 bases. From germline, CDR1 is SGHRS and CDR2 YFSETQ. V shed 4 bases, J shed 7 bases, and the junction held 8 bases outside the gene matches. CDR3 length: 14 residues. The CDR3 sequence is CASSPTGIANIQYF. CDR3 in DNA: TGCGCCAGCAGCCCGACAGGGATCGCTAACATTCAGTACTTC.

As to this clone: Other DNA sequences of this sample code for an identical CDR3. The rearrangement links TRBV19 to TRBJ2-2; D gene ambiguous. The CDR3 totals 13 residues. Trimming cost V 3 bases and J 5 bases, with 7 bases left between them. Germline assignment: CDR1 LNHDA and CDR2 SQIVND (reference sequence). The CDR3 sequence: CASSIVGTGELFF. The CDR3 DNA is TGTGCCAGTAGTATTGTGGGGACCGGGGAGCTGTTTTTT.

This chain links TRBV6-6 with TRBJ2-1; 9 bases map to TRBD2. CDR3 size: 13 residues. Per germline, CDR1 MNHNY and CDR2 SVGAGI (reference sequence). J lost 10 bases, V lost 6 bases, and 7 bases had no gene match. The CDR3 nucleotides are TGTGCCAGCAGGCGGGAGGGCTTGGGGGAGCAGTTCTTC. Protein: CASRREGLGEQFF.